This is a list of T cell receptor beta chains from one sample in a study of CD8 T cells in ankylosing spondylitis. TCRdb recomputed calls from the 5' RACE reads with MiXCR, one row per CDR3 protein. In the table there are under 400,000 distinct CDR3 sequences, under 14% of which are singletons. The sample comprised blood, either unsorted or a sorted T cell fraction (not recorded which). The receptors originated from a female donor with ankylosing spondylitis or in good health (not recorded which). Each CDR3 is given with its conserved first and last residue. The order of the fields is V gene, J gene, D gene, clone size, CDR3 protein, CDR3 DNA. A D gene is named only where the DNA matches it firmly. Clone size is not always given. Where it is, it says once, few, many or a class for expanded clones.

TRBV5-5	TRBJ2-1	-	-	CASSFQGTASYNEQFF	TGTGCCAGCAGCTTTCAGGGGACGGCGAGCTACAATGAGCAGTTCTTC
TRBV7-8	TRBJ1-2	-	few	CASSLAGTVPYGYTF	TGTGCCAGCAGCTTAGCAGGGACGGTACCTTATGGCTACACCTTC
TRBV12-3/TRBV12-4	TRBJ2-7	TRBD2	few	CASSPLAGPHEQYF	TGTGCCAGCAGCCCACTAGCGGGGCCCCACGAGCAGTACTTC
TRBV29-1	TRBJ2-2	-	many	CSAGRDKTGELFF	TGCAGCGCTGGCCGGGACAAAACCGGGGAGCTGTTTTTT
TRBV20-1	TRBJ1-2	-	many	CSAISGEGGYTF	TGCAGTGCTATCTCCGGCGAAGGCGGCTACACCTTC
TRBV5-1	TRBJ2-1	-	many	CASSPGVNEQFF	TGCGCCAGCAGCCCGGGGGTCAATGAGCAGTTCTTC
TRBV20-1	TRBJ2-5	-	many	CSARLPRGDGGKETQYF	TGCAGTGCTAGACTTCCGCGAGGGGACGGAGGAAAAGAGACCCAGTACTTC
TRBV28	TRBJ2-4	TRBD2	many	CASSPAGGVAKNIQYF	TGTGCCAGCAGTCCCGCCGGGGGGGTAGCCAAAAACATTCAGTACTTC
TRBV5-1	TRBJ1-1	TRBD1	many	CASSLTGALGTEAFF	TGCGCCAGCAGCTTGACAGGGGCCCTGGGGACTGAAGCTTTCTTT
TRBV15	TRBJ2-1	TRBD2	-	CATGAGVNNEQFF	TGTGCCACCGGGGCGGGAGTCAACAATGAGCAGTTCTTC
TRBV28	TRBJ2-7	-	many	CASSLLQGGTYEQYF	TGTGCCAGCAGTTTACTCCAAGGGGGTACCTACGAGCAGTACTTC
TRBV20-1	TRBJ2-5	-	many	CSARDAETQYF	TGCAGTGCTAGAGATGCGGAGACCCAGTACTTC
TRBV20-1	TRBJ1-5	TRBD1	many	CSASYGTDSNQPQHF	TGCAGTGCTAGTTACGGGACAGATAGCAATCAGCCCCAGCATTTT
TRBV7-8	TRBJ1-4	-	many	CASSPLSGGGGNEKLFF	TGTGCCAGCAGCCCACTCTCCGGCGGGGGGGGGAATGAAAAACTGTTTTTT
TRBV7-9	TRBJ2-1	-	-	CASSLGRGAYNEQFF	TGTGCCAGCAGCTTAGGCAGGGGAGCCTACAATGAGCAGTTCTTC
TRBV5-1	TRBJ2-1	TRBD2	many	CASSLVLAGGHNEQFF	TGCGCCAGCAGCTTGGTCCTAGCGGGGGGGCATAATGAGCAGTTCTTC
TRBV14	TRBJ2-7	-	few	CASSETGTYEQYF	TGTGCCAGCAGCGAAACAGGAACCTACGAGCAGTACTTC
TRBV18	TRBJ1-3	TRBD1	-	CASSRPTGSSGNTIYF	TGTGCCAGCTCACGGCCGACAGGGAGCTCTGGAAACACCATATATTTT
TRBV7-8	TRBJ2-5	TRBD1	many	CASSTRQGASETQYF	TGTGCCAGCAGCACAAGACAGGGGGCTTCAGAGACCCAGTACTTC
TRBV11-2	TRBJ2-7	TRBD2	many	CASSQGTSPNEQYF	TGTGCCAGCAGCCAAGGGACTAGCCCAAACGAGCAGTACTTC
TRBV27	TRBJ2-7	-	-	CASRTERVPIIYEQYF	TGTGCCAGCAGGACCGAGAGGGTCCCCATAATCTACGAGCAGTACTTC
TRBV30	TRBJ2-5	-	few	CAWGRETQYF	TGTGCCTGGGGACGGGAGACCCAGTACTTC
TRBV12-3/TRBV12-4	TRBJ2-3	TRBD2	many	CASSFDGRGTDTQYF	TGTGCCAGCAGTTTTGATGGGAGGGGCACAGATACGCAGTATTTT
TRBV5-1	TRBJ2-5	TRBD1	few	CASSRTGKEETQYF	TGCGCCAGCAGCCGGACAGGGAAGGAAGAGACCCAGTACTTC
TRBV20-1	TRBJ2-5	-	-	CSARIAATNQETQYF	TGCAGTGCTAGAATAGCGGCAACCAACCAAGAGACCCAGTACTTC
TRBV9	TRBJ2-7	TRBD2	once	CASSVREGTRLREQYF	TGTGCCAGCAGCGTAAGGGAAGGGACTAGACTCCGCGAGCAGTACTTC
TRBV6-1	TRBJ2-1	TRBD1	many	CASSKPRDRGTYNEQFF	TGTGCCAGCAGTAAACCCCGGGACAGGGGAACCTACAATGAGCAGTTCTTC
TRBV14	TRBJ1-1	-	-	CASSRNTVIGTEAFF	TGTGCCAGCAGCCGGAACACGGTAATTGGCACTGAAGCTTTCTTT
TRBV15	TRBJ1-2	-	many	CATSRDRRPDSYGYTF	TGTGCCACCAGCAGAGATAGGAGGCCGGATAGTTACGGCTACACCTTC
TRBV20-1	TRBJ1-1	-	many	CSARQQPNTEAFF	TGCAGTGCTAGACAACAACCGAACACTGAAGCTTTCTTT
TRBV7-2	TRBJ2-2	-	many	CASRPTPGELFF	TGTGCCAGCAGACCTACCCCCGGGGAGCTGTTTTTT
TRBV20-1	TRBJ2-3	-	-	CSASSTEGDTDTQYF	TGCAGTGCTAGCTCGACTGAGGGGGACACAGATACGCAGTATTTT